These 32 T cell receptor beta chains originate from one sample sequenced in a study of CD8 T cells in Susac syndrome. RNA amounts of about 0.45 to 1 ug underwent reverse transcription with random hexamers. TCRdb called the immunoSEQ multiplex PCR reads again in MiXCR, with one record for every CDR3 protein. The sample includes 200,000 to 300,000 distinct CDR3 sequences, 95% to 97% of them seen just once. The sequenced sample was CD4+ T cells from PBMCs. The source is a human donor with Susac syndrome.

J is TRBJ1-2 and V is TRBV6-2 or TRBV6-3; D call uncertain. V lost 7 bases to trimming and J lost 8 bases, with 14 bases between them. This CDR3 is built from 12 residues. In germline, CDR1 is MNHEY, CDR2 SVGEGT. The CDR3 here is CASTLRISGYTF. The CDR3 DNA reads TGTGCCAGCACCCTAAGGATAAGCGGCTACACCTTC.

The chain couples TRBV28 to TRBJ1-2, with 9 bases aligning to TRBD1. Looked up from germline, CDR1 is MDHEN and CDR2 is SYDVKM. This CDR3 has 14 amino acids. The V gene end was trimmed by 4 bases and the J gene end by 2 bases; junction bases not matched to a gene: 2. CDR3 nucleotide sequence: TGTGCCAGCAGTTCCGGACAGGGGAACTATGGCTACACCTTC. It translates to CASSSGQGNYGYTF.

The chain carries TRBV4-1 and TRBJ2-1; D remains ambiguous. V dropped 4 bases and J dropped 6 bases, with 22 bases sitting between them. This CDR3 is built from 17 residues. The V gene's germline CDR1 is MGHRA and CDR2 YSYEKL. The CDR3 DNA sequence: TGCGCCAGCAGCCCCGGACCGCCTAGTGGGCTGACCAATGAGCAGTTCTTC. It translates to CASSPGPPSGLTNEQFF.

This clonotype was seen a few times. The chain joins TRBV27 to TRBJ2-7; D ambiguous. From germline, CDR1 is MNHEY and CDR2 SMNVEV (reference sequence). The CDR3 is 14 amino acids. Trimming took 5 bases from V and 0 from J, leaving 11 bases between them. The CDR3 region is CASSLWRNSYEQYF. Written as DNA, the CDR3 is TGTGCCAGCAGTCTTTGGCGGAACTCCTACGAGCAGTACTTC.

This clonotype has only one observation. The chain joins TRBV30 to TRBJ2-2; 7 bases fit TRBD1. Germline trimming cut 8 bases from V and 1 base from J; bases unmatched to any gene: 7. The CDR3 runs 14 residues. Per germline, CDR1 GTSNPN and CDR2 SVGIG (reference sequence). Written as DNA, the CDR3 is TGTGCCGGGCACCGACAGGGGAACACCGGGGAGCTGTTTTTT. Its translation: CAGHRQGNTGELFF.

The chain employs TRBV28 and TRBJ1-2; D ambiguous. Germline V CDR1 and CDR2: MDHEN, SYDVKM. Trimming shortened V by 6 bases and J by 8 bases, and 13 bases separated the two germline ends. This CDR3 region has 12 residues. Here the CDR3 DNA reads TGTGCCAGCAGGTTGAGTGACCGGGGCTACACCTTC. Its translation is CASRLSDRGYTF.

CDR3 DNA: TGTGCCAGCAGTTATTCCTACCTTGATGTAGATACGCAGTATTTT. This encodes CASSYSYLDVDTQYF. The chain links TRBV6-5 to TRBJ2-3; unclear D gene. The CDR3 spans 15 residues. Per the germline V gene, CDR1 is MNHEY and CDR2 is SVGAGI. V was trimmed by 3 bases and J by 5 bases, leaving 15 bases between them.

V usage is TRBV29-1 and J usage is TRBJ1-2; no clear D. The CDR3 extends over 13 amino acids. Germline assignment: CDR1 SQVTM and CDR2 ANQGSEA. Trimming removed 2 bases at V and 4 bases at J, with 11 bases between. As DNA, the CDR3 is TGCAGCGTTGAATCCCCGAGAGGCTATGGCTACACCTTC. It codes for CSVESPRGYGYTF.

This clonotype has only one observation. The V call is TRBV29-1, the J call TRBJ1-2; D gene unclear. Trimming took off 4 bases at V and 9 bases at J, with 21 bases between the two ends. Germline V lookup: CDR1 SQVTM, CDR2 ANQGSEA. The length of the CDR3 is 14 residues. This CDR3 reads CSVGAIGPSRSYTF. The CDR3 DNA follows: TGCAGCGTTGGGGCAATCGGACCATCAAGGAGCTACACCTTC.

The chain joins TRBV24-1 to TRBJ1-5, with TRBD1 matching over 7 bases. From germline, CDR1 is KGHDR and CDR2 SFDVKD. V gave up 3 bases and J gave up 7 bases; unmatched junction bases: 5. The CDR3 totals 14 residues. CDR3 nucleotides: TGTGCCACCAGTGATGAGCCAGGGGGGCAGCCCCAGCATTTT. Its protein is CATSDEPGGQPQHF.

The chain carries TRBV20-1 and TRBJ1-5, with D perhaps matching TRBD1 (6 bases). V shed 3 bases and J shed 0 bases, with 15 bases lying between them. The length of the CDR3 is 16 residues. The germline V gene has CDR1 DFQATT and CDR2 SNEGSKA (reference sequence). CDR3 residues: CSASLGGADSNQPQHF. The CDR3 nucleotides read TGCAGTGCTAGTCTCGGGGGCGCGGATAGCAATCAGCCCCAGCATTTT.

Only one count was recorded for this clonotype. The chain recombines TRBV30 with TRBJ1-1, with 7 positions matching TRBD1. Germline trimming cut 4 bases from V and 3 bases from J; bases unmatched to any gene: 5. The germline CDR1 and CDR2 sequences are GTSNPN and SVGIG (reference sequence). The CDR3 spans 13 residues. CDR3 nucleotide sequence: TGTGCCTGGATCAGACAGGGAGACACTGAAGCTTTCTTT. Amino acid sequence: CAWIRQGDTEAFF.

The chain recombines TRBV20-1 with TRBJ1-1, with D unclear. The CDR3 spans 14 residues. With 5 bases removed from V and 1 base from J, the gap between germline ends came to 14 bases. Germline V gene lookup returns CDR1 DFQATT and CDR2 SNEGSKA (reference sequence). This CDR3 reads CSAPDPGPNTEAFF. The DNA of the CDR3 is TGCAGTGCTCCCGACCCGGGCCCGAACACTGAAGCTTTCTTT.

This chain links TRBV25-1 with TRBJ1-2; TRBD1 might be the D (5 bases). Trimming cost V 0 bases and J 0 bases, with 8 bases left between them. Per the germline V gene, CDR1 is MGHDK and CDR2 is SYGVNS. The CDR3 runs to 15 residues. The CDR3 loop is CASSEYGRANYGYTF. The DNA for the CDR3 is TGTGCCAGCAGTGAATACGGCAGGGCTAACTATGGCTACACCTTC.

The chain joins TRBV20-1 to TRBJ2-1; D uncertain. Trimming shortened V by 3 bases and J by 4 bases, and 25 bases separated the two germline ends. Germline CDR1 is DFQATT and CDR2 is SNEGSKA (reference sequence). The CDR3 has 18 residues. CDR3 nucleotides: TGCAGTGCTAGGACCCCCAGCTCAGCTACTAAGGGTTACAATGAGCAGTTCTTC. This sequence encodes CSARTPSSATKGYNEQFF.

V is TRBV28 and J is TRBJ2-5; tentatively, D is TRBD1 (6 bases). Germline V gene lookup returns CDR1 MDHEN and CDR2 SYDVKM. This CDR3 has 13 residues. Trimming left V 6 bases short and J 4 bases short, with 12 bases between. The CDR3 bases are TGTGCCAGCAGGGCGCAGGGGAGAGAGACCCAGTACTTC. Its translation is CASRAQGRETQYF.

The chain employs TRBV29-1 and TRBJ1-1, with D possibly being TRBD1 (6 bases). V was pared by 5 bases and J by 4 bases, with 11 bases between. The CDR3 consists of 12 residues. Germline CDR1 and CDR2: SQVTM and ANQGSEA. CDR3 in DNA: TGCAGCGTTAGCAGGGGTGGCACTGAAGCTTTCTTT. This sequence encodes CSVSRGGTEAFF.

This clonotype was counted a single time. The V gene is TRBV30, the J gene TRBJ1-1; no clear D gene. The germline V gene encodes CDR1 GTSNPN and CDR2 SVGIG (reference sequence). Trimming took 0 bases from V and 1 from J, leaving 6 bases between them. The CDR3 consists of 13 residues. The CDR3 spells CAWSVNRNTEAFF. The DNA for the CDR3 is TGTGCCTGGAGTGTTAACAGGAACACTGAAGCTTTCTTT.

The V call is TRBV4-2, the J call TRBJ2-3; 7 positions match TRBD2. This CDR3 spans 15 amino acids. The J segment lost 0 bases and the V segment lost 3 bases, leaving 3 bases of the junction unmatched. In germline, CDR1 is LGHNA, CDR2 YNFKEQ. CDR3 region: CASSHRRESTDTQYF. CDR3 DNA: TGTGCCAGCAGCCATCGGCGGGAGAGCACAGATACGCAGTATTTT.

This sequence joins TRBV29-1 and TRBJ2-5; 7 bases line up with TRBD2. V dropped 6 bases and J dropped 4; count of bases not matched to a gene: 5. The CDR3 runs 12 residues. Germline CDR1 is SQVTM and CDR2 is ANQGSEA. The CDR3 is CSVVGGGETQYF. The CDR3 bases are TGCAGCGTCGTTGGGGGGGGAGAGACCCAGTACTTC.

The genes are TRBV2 and TRBJ1-1; 7 bases are shared with TRBD1. This CDR3 has 15 residues. In germline, CDR1 is SNHLY, CDR2 FYNNEI. With V trimmed by 6 bases and J by 0 bases, 7 bases remained unmatched. This CDR3 is CASSPGQYLNTEAFF. The DNA of the CDR3 is TGTGCCAGCAGCCCGGGACAGTACCTGAACACTGAAGCTTTCTTT. The variable domain in full, with the rest retrieved from reference TRBV2 and TRBJ1-1, is EPEVTQTPSHQVTQMGQEVILRCVPISNHLYFYWYRQILGQKVEFLVSFYNNEISEKSEIFDDQFSVERPDGSNFTLKIRSTKLEDSAMYFCASSPGQYLNTEAFFGQGTRLTVV.

The chain links TRBV7-2 to TRBJ2-4; possible D gene TRBD1, 6 bases. The CDR3 is made up of 15 amino acids. Trimming cost V 2 bases and J 4 bases, with 12 bases left between them. Germline CDR1 reads SGHTA; CDR2 reads FQGNSA. In DNA form, the CDR3 reads TGTGCCAGCAGCTTATTCACAGGGACAAAAAACATTCAGTACTTC. It is translated as CASSLFTGTKNIQYF.

The gene calls are TRBV11-2 and TRBJ2-7; 7 bases are a match to TRBD2. V lost 5 bases and J lost 4; bases outside the gene matches: 11. The CDR3 has 15 residues. CDR1 and CDR2 (germline): SGHAT, FQNNGV. The CDR3: CASSRLGLAAYEQYF. The CDR3 nucleotides read TGTGCCAGCAGCCGCTTGGGGCTAGCGGCGTACGAGCAGTACTTC.

The chain recombines TRBV25-1 with TRBJ1-5; 11 nucleotides agree with TRBD1. The J segment lost 9 bases and the V segment lost 4 bases, leaving 11 bases of the junction unmatched. CDR3 length: 16 amino acids. Germline V lookup: CDR1 MGHDK, CDR2 SYGVNS. The CDR3 loop reads CASSGSGTGGAGPQHF. CDR3 nucleotides: TGTGCCAGCAGTGGCTCCGGGACAGGGGGAGCAGGGCCCCAGCATTTT.

The chain has TRBV6-5 and TRBJ1-1; D not resolved. Germline lookup yields CDR1 MNHEY and CDR2 SVGAGI. The V gene lost 2 bases and the J gene lost 0 bases, with 10 bases spanning the gap. The CDR3 extends over 15 amino acids. This CDR3 reads CASSYGVLVNTEAFF. The CDR3 coding sequence is TGTGCCAGCAGTTACGGGGTGCTCGTGAACACTGAAGCTTTCTTT.

This sequence joins TRBV18 and TRBJ1-1, with D possibly being TRBD1 (6 bases). The germline CDR1 and CDR2 sequences are KGHSH and LQKENI. The CDR3 loop spans 13 amino acids. The V and J ends lost 11 bases and 0 bases respectively, with 13 bases between them. The CDR3 DNA is TGTGCCGGAAGAGGGACACTGAACACTGAAGCTTTCTTT. The encoded protein is CAGRGTLNTEAFF.

The CDR3 sequence is CAWSRQSSGANVLTF. CDR3 bases: TGTGCCTGGAGTCGACAAAGCTCTGGGGCCAACGTCCTGACTTTC. The chain is built from TRBV30 and TRBJ2-6, with D hard to call. Germline values: CDR1 GTSNPN, CDR2 SVGIG (reference sequence). This CDR3 is 15 amino acids long. V was shortened by 2 bases and J by 0 bases, with 8 bases between the two germline ends.

The V and J genes are TRBV20-1 and TRBJ1-2; 9 bases match TRBD1. J was trimmed by 6 bases and V by 4 bases; bases with no gene match: 9. Germline CDR1 is DFQATT and CDR2 is SNEGSKA (reference sequence). This CDR3 is built from 14 residues. In DNA, the CDR3 is TGCAGTGCTAAAACAGGGGGCCTTTTTGATGGCTACACCTTC. This gives the protein CSAKTGGLFDGYTF.

The chain employs TRBV30 and TRBJ1-4, with D hard to call. Per germline, CDR1 GTSNPN and CDR2 SVGIG (reference sequence). This CDR3 comprises 17 residues. The germline V and J ends were trimmed by 0 bases and 4 bases, with 18 bases remaining between them. CDR3 DNA: TGTGCCTGGAGTGTACTCCCTGCACCCGATTTTAATGAAAAACTGTTTTTT. This codes for CAWSVLPAPDFNEKLFF.

This clonotype was counted a single time. The V call is TRBV29-1, the J call TRBJ2-3, with a possible D match to TRBD2 (6 bases). CDR3 length equals 14 residues. The germline CDR1 and CDR2 sequences are SQVTM and ANQGSEA. The V end lost 5 bases, the J end lost 2 bases, and 14 bases lay between the germline ends. The CDR3: CSVSRRADTDTQYF. The CDR3 region has the DNA TGCAGCGTTTCACGGAGGGCGGACACAGATACGCAGTATTTT.

V is TRBV30 and J is TRBJ1-1, with D tentatively TRBD1 (5 bases). The germline V gene encodes CDR1 GTSNPN and CDR2 SVGIG (reference sequence). The CDR3 covers 14 residues. With 3 bases removed from V and 1 base from J, the gap between germline ends came to 12 bases. The DNA of the CDR3 is TGTGCCTGGAGAGACAGTTTGGGGAACACTGAAGCTTTCTTT. It specifies CAWRDSLGNTEAFF.

The chain carries TRBV27 and TRBJ2-3; 14 nucleotides agree with TRBD2. Germline lookup yields CDR1 MNHEY and CDR2 SMNVEV (reference sequence). V lost 3 bases to trimming and J lost 2 bases; unmatched junction nucleotides: 10. CDR3 length: 19 residues. The CDR3 is CASSFGTSGSRGSTDTQYF. In DNA, the CDR3 is TGTGCCAGCAGTTTCGGGACTAGCGGGAGTCGGGGCTCCACAGATACGCAGTATTTT.